The 30 T cell receptor beta chains given below trace back to one sample, sequenced in a study of blood T cells in healthy people across ages. Primed by a sample-barcoded 5' primer and a J-beta primer mix, a second PCR proceeded for 7 to 11 cycles. MiXCR was run by TCRdb on the 5' RACE reads, yielding one entry per CDR3 protein. This table has about 1.4 million distinct CDR3 sequences, almost 60% appearing once. The sample was blood. Receptor source: a man younger than 30 in good health.

This clonotype was seen just once. The rearrangement joins TRBV6-1 to TRBJ2-7; 7 positions match TRBD1. Germline lookup yields CDR1 MNHNS and CDR2 SASEGT. The CDR3 is 13 amino acids. V shed 7 bases, J shed 2 bases, and the junction held 5 bases outside the gene matches. CDR3 sequence (DNA): TGTGCCAGCAAATTCCAGGGGGCCTACGAGCAGTACTTC. Translated, it gives CASKFQGAYEQYF.

There are a few counts of this clonotype. This sequence joins TRBV28 and TRBJ2-7; tentatively, D is TRBD2 (6 bases). Germline CDR1 MDHEN, CDR2 SYDVKM. This CDR3 region has 13 residues. With 11 bases removed from V and 5 bases from J, the gap between germline ends came to 19 bases. The CDR3 loop reads CAVRDWSSNEQYF. CDR3 DNA sequence: TGTGCCGTTAGGGACTGGAGTTCGAACGAGCAGTACTTC.

This clonotype was seen only a few times. The genes are TRBV7-8 and TRBJ2-6, with D unclear. Trimming shortened V by 3 bases and J by 0 bases, and 15 bases separated the two germline ends. The V gene's germline CDR1 is SGHVS and CDR2 FQNEAQ. The CDR3 covers 18 residues. DNA for the CDR3: TGTGCCAGCAGCTTGTCGGTCCGAGAACCCTCTGGGGCCAACGTCCTGACTTTC. This gives the protein CASSLSVREPSGANVLTF.

The V call is TRBV7-9, the J call TRBJ2-1; weak D call: TRBD1 (6 bases). Trimming shortened V by 10 bases and J by 0 bases, and 7 bases separated the two germline ends. Looked up from germline, CDR1 is SEHNR and CDR2 is FQNEAQ (reference sequence). CDR3 size: 12 residues. The DNA of the CDR3 is TGTGCCAAACAGGGCTCCTACAATGAGCAGTTCTTC. Its protein is CAKQGSYNEQFF.

The rearrangement joins TRBV11-1 to TRBJ2-1, with D maybe TRBD1 (5 bases). The length of the CDR3 is 15 residues. Looked up from germline, CDR1 is SGHAT and CDR2 is FQDESV (reference sequence). The V end was cut by 9 bases, the J end by 3 bases, with 18 bases between. CDR3 residues: CASSLIDSVYNEQFF. CDR3 nucleotide sequence: TGTGCCAGTAGCCTGATCGACAGCGTCTACAATGAGCAGTTCTTC. Together with reference TRBV11-1 and TRBJ2-1, the CDR3 gives the full variable domain: EAEVAQSPRYKITEKSQAVAFWCDPISGHATLYWYRQILGQGPELLVQFQDESVVDDSQLPKDRFSAERLKGVDSTLKIQPAELGDSAMYLCASSLIDSVYNEQFFGPGTRLTVL.

The chain carries TRBV20-1 and TRBJ2-5; 7 positions match TRBD2. The CDR3 runs to 12 residues. V was pared by 6 bases and J by 4 bases, with 5 bases of the junction left unmatched. Germline-derived CDR1 and CDR2 are DFQATT and SNEGSKA (reference sequence). CDR3 sequence: CSAQWGGETQYF. The CDR3 DNA reads as TGCAGTGCACAGTGGGGGGGAGAGACCCAGTACTTC.

V gene TRBV3-1 combines with J gene TRBJ2-1; D not resolved. Germline-derived CDR1 and CDR2 are LGHDT and YNNKEL (reference sequence). V dropped 8 bases and J dropped 8 bases, with 10 bases sitting between them. The CDR3 is 11 residues long. Here the CDR3 reads CASHGIHEQFF. CDR3 nucleotide sequence: TGTGCCAGCCATGGTATCCATGAGCAGTTCTTC.

This clonotype appeared a few times. The rearrangement joins TRBV10-3 to TRBJ2-6; D remains unclear. This CDR3 is 15 amino acids long. V lost 8 bases and J 1 base, leaving 12 bases between the germline ends. Germline CDR1 is ENHRY and CDR2 is SYGVKD. The CDR3 here is CAIGPLESGANVLTF. CDR3 DNA: TGTGCCATCGGCCCACTGGAGTCTGGGGCCAACGTCCTGACTTTC.

V is TRBV24-1 and J is TRBJ2-7, with 10 bases matching TRBD1. With 4 bases clipped from V and 10 bases from J, the junction kept 6 bases outside the gene matches. CDR1 is KGHDR and CDR2 is SFDVKD in the germline V gene. CDR3 size: 13 residues. The CDR3 region is CATSEGQGVTQYF. CDR3 DNA: TGTGCCACCAGTGAAGGACAGGGGGTTACCCAGTACTTC.

This clonotype was seen a handful of times. V usage is TRBV20-1 and J usage is TRBJ2-3, with D possibly being TRBD2 (6 bases). The germline V gene encodes CDR1 DFQATT and CDR2 SNEGSKA (reference sequence). The CDR3 is 14 residues long. The V gene lost 3 bases and the J gene lost 1 base, with 11 bases spanning the gap. The CDR3 DNA reads as TGCAGTGCTAGGACTAGGAGCGGCACAGATACGCAGTATTTT. It is translated as CSARTRSGTDTQYF.

The chain combines TRBV9 with TRBJ1-1, with a tentative D call TRBD1 (5 bases). Germline-derived CDR1 and CDR2 are SGDLS and YYNGEE. CDR3 length: 15 residues. V gave up 4 bases and J gave up 1 base, with 14 bases separating them. CDR3 sequence: CASSPWGNRNTEAFF. CDR3 nucleotides: TGTGCCAGCAGCCCTTGGGGCAACCGGAACACTGAAGCTTTCTTT.

This clonotype was seen a few times. The rearrangement links TRBV6-5 to TRBJ2-5; TRBD1 aligns across 8 bases. Germline lookup yields CDR1 MNHEY and CDR2 SVGAGI. V gave up 6 bases and J gave up 5 bases; unmatched junction bases: 5. The CDR3 length is 13 residues. This CDR3 is CASRTGAGETQYF. The DNA for the CDR3 is TGTGCCAGCAGGACAGGGGCTGGGGAGACCCAGTACTTC.

The chain combines TRBV4-2 with TRBJ2-3; 9 bases match TRBD2. Looked up from germline, CDR1 is LGHNA and CDR2 is YNFKEQ. The CDR3 is made up of 16 amino acids. The trim removed 0 bases at V and 6 bases at J, leaving 7 bases unmatched. CDR3: CASSQDPAGGVDTQYF. CDR3 in DNA: TGTGCCAGCAGCCAAGATCCAGCGGGGGGTGTGGATACGCAGTATTTT.

The J gene is TRBJ2-7, the V gene TRBV7-2, with a weak D call TRBD1 (6 bases). The CDR3 is 17 amino acids. V was shortened by 2 bases and J by 0 bases, with 17 bases between the two germline ends. Per the germline V gene, CDR1 is SGHTA and CDR2 is FQGNSA. The CDR3 region is CASSLYPWQGSSYEQYF. The CDR3 DNA follows: TGTGCCAGCAGCTTATATCCCTGGCAGGGGAGCTCCTACGAGCAGTACTTC.

This clonotype occurred once. The chain carries TRBV2 and TRBJ1-2; D not resolved. Trimming shortened V by 7 bases and J by 4 bases, and 13 bases separated the two germline ends. The V gene's germline CDR1 is SNHLY and CDR2 FYNNEI. The CDR3 consists of 13 residues. The CDR3: CASIIGSIYGYTF. DNA for the CDR3: TGTGCCAGCATAATTGGGAGCATCTATGGCTACACCTTC.

Comment on this clonotype: One end of the junction does not line up with germline, which may come from a read error. This chain uses TRBV15 with TRBJ2-6; the D call may be TRBD1 or TRBD2 (5 bases each). CDR3 length: 16 amino acids. CDR1 and CDR2 from the germline V gene are LNHNV and YYDKDF (reference sequence). The CDR3 region is CATRRGVLGGANVLTF. CDR3 in DNA: TGTGCCACCAGGAGAGGGGTTCTTGGTGGGGCCAACGTCCTGACTTTC. Using reference TRBV15 and TRBJ2-6 for the parts outside the CDR3, the full variable domain is DAMVIQNPRYQVTQFGKPVTLSCSQTLNHNVMYWYQQKSSQAPKLLFHYYDKDFNNEADTPDNFQSRRPNTSFCFLDIRSPGLGDTAMYLCATRRGVLGGANVLTFGAGSRLTVL.

This chain uses TRBV7-9 with TRBJ1-4; the match to TRBD1 covers 7 bases. Germline V CDR1 and CDR2: SEHNR, FQNEAQ (reference sequence). The ends lost 5 bases at V and 6 bases at J; junction bases unmatched: 12. CDR3 length equals 16 residues. The CDR3 DNA sequence: TGTGCCAGCAGCCGACAGGGAGGAGGATTAGATGAAAAACTGTTTTTT. The encoded protein is CASSRQGGGLDEKLFF.

The rearrangement joins TRBV4-3 to TRBJ1-2; D gene unclear. There are 17 residues in the CDR3. V gave up 3 bases and J gave up 6 bases, with 23 bases separating them. CDR1 and CDR2 (germline): LGHNA, YSLEER. The CDR3 bases are TGCGCCAGCAGCCATGATAAGCAGGCGCGGTCCATGCATGGCTACACCTTC. It specifies CASSHDKQARSMHGYTF.

J is TRBJ2-7 and V is TRBV20-1; D is possibly TRBD1 or TRBD2 (6 bases each). The V gene lost 2 bases and the J gene lost 4 bases, with 15 bases spanning the gap. Looked up from germline, CDR1 is DFQATT and CDR2 is SNEGSKA (reference sequence). The CDR3 spans 14 residues. In DNA, the CDR3 is TGCAGTGCTAGAAGGGACTCCCAGGGGTACGAGCAGTACTTC. This translates into CSARRDSQGYEQYF.

The V call is TRBV29-1, the J call TRBJ2-3; weak D call: TRBD2 (7 bases). The germline V and J ends were trimmed by 2 bases and 0 bases, with 18 bases remaining between them. Germline V gene lookup returns CDR1 SQVTM and CDR2 ANQGSEA. The CDR3 runs 17 residues. The DNA for the CDR3 is TGCAGCGTTGAATTTGTGGGGGGGCCCGTTAGCACAGATACGCAGTATTTT. Translation: CSVEFVGGPVSTDTQYF.

The chain is built from TRBV5-6 and TRBJ2-1; TRBD2 matches at 12 bases. The CDR3 is 16 residues long. Per germline, CDR1 SGHDT and CDR2 YYEEEE. Trimming removed 4 bases from V and 2 bases from J; junction bases left unmatched: 4. The CDR3 region is CASSRGLAGAYNEQFF. DNA for the CDR3: TGTGCCAGCAGCAGGGGACTAGCGGGTGCCTACAATGAGCAGTTCTTC.

This clonotype was recorded a few times. This chain uses TRBV6-2 or TRBV6-3 with TRBJ2-1; possibly TRBD1 or TRBD2 for D (7 bases each). Germline V CDR1 and CDR2: MNHEY, SVGEGT. V lost 5 bases, J lost 9 bases, and 23 bases lay in between. The CDR3 consists of 16 residues. As DNA, the CDR3 is TGTGCCAGCAGTCCGGGGGCAGGGGGGGCGCGCGGTGAGCAGTTCTTC. Translation: CASSPGAGGARGEQFF.

The table lists this clonotype with a few counts. J is TRBJ2-3 and V is TRBV12-3 or TRBV12-4, with 13 bases fitting TRBD2. The ends lost 6 bases at V and 8 bases at J; junction bases unmatched: 11. This CDR3 spans 16 amino acids. Here the CDR3 reads CASSTRTSGRSVTQYF. The CDR3 nucleotides read TGTGCCAGCAGCACCAGGACTAGCGGGAGATCAGTTACGCAGTATTTT.

Only a few counts were recorded for this clonotype. The rearrangement joins TRBV3-1 to TRBJ2-3; 8 nucleotides match TRBD2. There are 17 residues in the CDR3. Unmatched junction bases numbered 5, after V lost 0 bases and J lost 0 bases. The germline V gene has CDR1 LGHDT and CDR2 YNNKEL (reference sequence). The CDR3 DNA sequence: TGTGCCAGCAGCCAAGATATCCGGGAGGGGAGCACAGATACGCAGTATTTT. Amino acid sequence: CASSQDIREGSTDTQYF.

In its sample, this clonotype was seen a few times. The chain carries TRBV7-2 and TRBJ2-4; a possible D gene is TRBD1 (6 bases). The J call may be wrong; the DNA end is better matched by TRBJ2-7. This CDR3 region has 14 residues. The germline gives CDR1 SGHTA, CDR2 FQGNSA. This CDR3 reads CASSQIGQTYEQYF. In nucleotides, the CDR3 is TGTGCCAGCAGCCAAATCGGACAGACCTACGAGCAGTACTTC.

The J gene is TRBJ2-7, the V gene TRBV3-1; TRBD2 aligns across 8 bases. J gave up 0 bases and V 5 bases, and 9 bases lay outside the gene matches. The germline V gene has CDR1 LGHDT and CDR2 YNNKEL (reference sequence). This CDR3 has 16 residues. CDR3 DNA sequence: TGTGCCAGCAGCGGGAGACTAGCGCCGACCTCCTACGAGCAGTACTTC. It yields the protein CASSGRLAPTSYEQYF.

The chain recombines TRBV6-1 with TRBJ2-7; no clear D. The length of the CDR3 is 12 residues. Between the trimmed V and J ends, which lost 7 bases and 2 bases, there was a span of 9 bases. The germline gives CDR1 MNHNS, CDR2 SASEGT. The CDR3 sequence is CASTDTPYEQYF. The CDR3 DNA sequence: TGTGCCAGCACCGACACCCCCTACGAGCAGTACTTC.

The rearrangement joins TRBV10-3 to TRBJ2-1, with no clear D. Germline CDR1 and CDR2: ENHRY and SYGVKD. With 10 bases removed from V and 4 bases from J, the gap between germline ends came to 20 bases. This CDR3 comprises 15 residues. CDR3 sequence: CATIADNQGYNEQFF. CDR3 in DNA: TGTGCCACTATCGCCGATAATCAAGGGTACAATGAGCAGTTCTTC.

In its sample, this clonotype was seen a few times. CDR3 bases: TGTGCCACCAGTGACCCGGCGGACGGCGGTTATACGCAGTATTTT. Amino acid sequence: CATSDPADGGYTQYF. The rearrangement joins TRBV24-1 to TRBJ2-3; no definite D call. V lost 4 bases and J 7 bases, leaving 17 bases between the germline ends. CDR3 length equals 15 residues. Germline CDR1 reads KGHDR; CDR2 reads SFDVKD.

CDR3 coding DNA: TGCAGTGCGGGTAGCGGGGGGAAGTTCTTC. Protein sequence: CSAGSGGKFF. This chain links TRBV20-1 with TRBJ2-1; 10 positions match TRBD2. Losses at the gene ends were 6 bases for V and 14 bases for J; bases not matched to a gene: 4. The CDR3 sequence is 10 residues long. Germline CDR1 is DFQATT and CDR2 is SNEGSKA (reference sequence).